This entry lists 8 T cell receptor beta chains sequenced from one sample in a study of CD8 T cells in Susac syndrome. Random hexamers were used to reverse transcribe the RNA input (about 0.45 to 1 ug). TCRdb itself ran the immunoSEQ multiplex PCR reads through MiXCR, one entry per CDR3 protein. The sample records hundreds of thousands of distinct CDR3 sequences, around 93% being singletons. The sequenced material came from CD4+ T cells from PBMCs. All receptors derive from a human donor with multiple sclerosis.

CDR3 sequence: CASGLDGTSGIGELFF. For the CDR3, the DNA is TGTGCTAGTGGTTTGGACGGGACTAGCGGGATTGGGGAGCTGTTTTTT. The chain combines TRBV12-5 with TRBJ2-2; 13 nucleotides match TRBD2. This CDR3 has 16 amino acids. From germline, CDR1 is LGHNT and CDR2 FRNRAP. The V and J ends lost 1 base and 8 bases, in that order; junction bases with no gene match: 4. The whole variable domain, remainder taken from reference TRBV12-5 and TRBJ2-2, is DARVTQTPRHKVTEMGQEVTMRCQPILGHNTVFWYRQTMMQGLELLAYFRNRAPLDDSGMPKDRFSAEMPDATLATLKIQPSEPRDSAVYFCASGLDGTSGIGELFFGEGSRLTVL.

The V and J genes are TRBV7-9 and TRBJ2-1; 16 bases match TRBD2. The V gene end was trimmed by 4 bases and the J gene end by 6 bases; junction bases not matched to a gene: 6. The CDR3 is 17 amino acids. CDR1 is SEHNR and CDR2 is FQNEAQ in the germline V gene (reference sequence). CDR3 coding DNA: TGTGCCAGCAGCTCAGGGACTAGCGGGAGGGTAGGCAATGAGCAGTTCTTC. Protein sequence: CASSSGTSGRVGNEQFF.

This clonotype has only one observation. The chain employs TRBV10-3 and TRBJ1-1; D uncertain. V was pared by 6 bases and J by 0 bases, with 5 bases between. Germline V CDR1 and CDR2: ENHRY, SYGVKD. The CDR3 totals 12 residues. The CDR3 coding sequence is TGTGCCATCAGCAGTCTGAACACTGAAGCTTTCTTT. Translation: CAISSLNTEAFF.

The chain couples TRBV4-1 to TRBJ1-5; the D gene is possibly TRBD1 (5 bases). Germline V gives CDR1 MGHRA, CDR2 YSYEKL. CDR3 length: 15 amino acids. The germline V and J ends were trimmed by 4 bases and 5 bases, with 15 bases remaining between them. The CDR3 DNA is TGCGCCAGCAGCCCTGCGGGGCAGGCATATCAGCCCCAGCATTTT. It encodes CASSPAGQAYQPQHF.

A word on this clonotype: Compared with germline, one end of the junction differs, possibly owing to a read error. The chain recombines TRBV7-7 with TRBJ2-5; maybe TRBD1 (5 bases). Germline assignment: CDR1 SSHAT and CDR2 FNYEAQ (reference sequence). This CDR3 is 14 amino acids long. The chain's CDR3 is CASSLGRRDETQYF. CDR3 sequence (DNA): TGTGCTAGCAGCTTAGGACGCAGGGATGAGACCCAGTACTTC.

The chain joins TRBV3-1 to TRBJ2-3, with 8 bases aligning to TRBD1. With 5 bases clipped from V and 5 bases from J, the junction kept 12 bases outside the gene matches. The CDR3 is 16 residues long. Germline V CDR1 and CDR2: LGHDT, YNNKEL (reference sequence). The CDR3 region is CASSIKNRGRKDTQYF. The CDR3 DNA is TGTGCCAGCAGCATTAAAAACAGGGGGAGGAAAGATACGCAGTATTTT.

This rearrangement joins TRBV5-4 to TRBJ2-2; 7 bases line up with TRBD1. After removal of 5 bases from V and 3 bases from J, the junction contained 7 bases not matched to a gene. This CDR3 region has 15 residues. Germline assignment: CDR1 SGHNT and CDR2 YYREEE (reference sequence). The CDR3 DNA reads TGTGCCAGCAGTCACCCAACAGGGGACACCGGGGAGCTGTTTTTT. Protein sequence: CASSHPTGDTGELFF.

V and J are TRBV30 and TRBJ1-3, with D possibly TRBD1 on 6 matching bases. The length of the CDR3 is 14 residues. CDR1 and CDR2 from the germline V gene are GTSNPN and SVGIG (reference sequence). Trimming took 3 bases from V and 4 from J, leaving 13 bases between them. CDR3 in amino acids: CAWSKGDGGNTIYF. The CDR3 region has the DNA TGTGCCTGGAGCAAGGGGGATGGAGGAAACACCATATATTTT.